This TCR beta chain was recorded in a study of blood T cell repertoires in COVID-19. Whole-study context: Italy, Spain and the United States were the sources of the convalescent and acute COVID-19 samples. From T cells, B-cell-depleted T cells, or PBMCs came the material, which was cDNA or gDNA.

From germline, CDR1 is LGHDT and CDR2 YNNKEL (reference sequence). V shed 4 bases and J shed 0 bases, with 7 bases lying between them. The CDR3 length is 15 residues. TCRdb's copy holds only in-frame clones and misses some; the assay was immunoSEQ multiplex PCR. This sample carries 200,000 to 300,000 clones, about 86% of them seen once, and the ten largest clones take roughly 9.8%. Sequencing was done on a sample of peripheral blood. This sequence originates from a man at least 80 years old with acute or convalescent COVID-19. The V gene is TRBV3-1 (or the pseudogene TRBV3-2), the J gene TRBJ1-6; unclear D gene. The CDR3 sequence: CASSRGDSYNSPLHF. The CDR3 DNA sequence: TGTGCCAGCAGCCGGGGAGACTCCTATAATTCACCCCTCCACTTT.